The present TCR beta chain was sequenced within a study of Ad26.COV2.S vaccination and SARS-CoV-2 variants. Treatment reported: roughly 19 received Ad26.COV2.S at low or high dose, single or two shots; about 5 received placebo; per-sample allocation not given. The samples date from day 63 after the first vaccine or placebo injection. Libraries were prepared by immunoSEQ multiplex PCR; TCRdb keeps only in-frame clonotypes and omits some of them. The sample lists 240,000 or so clones; roughly 90% were seen once. The CDR3 length is 15 residues. V lost 0 bases and J 3 bases, leaving 12 bases between the germline ends. From germline, CDR1 is MGHRA and CDR2 YSYEKL.

This receptor was identified in a person between 18 and 60 years old who received the Ad26.COV2.S COVID-19 vaccine or a placebo. The starting material was peripheral blood, obtained in a trial of Ad26.COV2.S vaccine versus placebo. This sequence joins TRBV4-1 and TRBJ2-7; tentative D call: TRBD1 (5 bases). CDR3 DNA sequence: TGCGCCAGCAGCCAAGATCAGGGATGGGGCTACGAGCAGTACTTC. It specifies CASSQDQGWGYEQYF.